Listed below are T cell receptor beta chains from one sample, sequenced in a study of shared clonotypes between healthy human individuals. This table comes from immunoSEQ multiplex PCR, and its TCRdb copy is limited to in-frame clones, with some not included. Here the sample spans 2 million to 2.5 million clones, roughly 95% being singletons. Sequencing used naive CD4+ T cells sorted from blood. The receptor set was obtained from a young man in good health. The CDR3 runs from the conserved cysteine through the conserved F or W. A D gene is named only where the DNA matches it firmly. The size of a clone is reported for some rows only, either as once, few or many, or as a class for expanded clones.

V	J	size	D	CDR3	DNA
TRBV13	TRBJ2-1	NA	TRBD2	CASSFGGLAGNSEQFF	TGTGCCAGCAGCTTCGGAGGACTAGCGGGAAACAGTGAGCAGTTCTTC
TRBV4-1	TRBJ2-1	NA	NA	CASSQLGPAEQFF	TGCGCCAGCAGCCAACTAGGTCCGGCTGAGCAGTTCTTC
TRBV7-9	TRBJ2-7	NA	NA	CASSLAQGLHEQYF	TGTGCCAGCAGCTTAGCCCAGGGGCTCCACGAGCAGTACTTC
TRBV4-2	TRBJ2-2	NA	NA	CASSQVSLALPFTGELFF	TGTGCCAGCAGCCAAGTGTCGTTGGCCCTTCCTTTCACCGGGGAGCTGTTTTTT
TRBV7-9	TRBJ1-2	NA	TRBD1	CASSLGQGTIYGYTF	TGTGCCAGCAGCTTAGGACAGGGAACCATATATGGCTACACCTTC
TRBV12-5	TRBJ2-3	NA	NA	CASGLQGTDTQYF	TGTGCTAGTGGTTTGCAGGGCACAGATACGCAGTATTTT
TRBV5-1	TRBJ2-1	once	TRBD2	CASSWASGGINEQFF	TGCGCCAGCAGCTGGGCTAGCGGGGGGATCAATGAGCAGTTCTTC
TRBV7-8	TRBJ2-1	NA	NA	CASSLRGSSYNEQFF	TGTGCCAGCAGCTTACGGGGTTCGTCCTACAATGAGCAGTTCTTC
TRBV27	TRBJ1-6	few	TRBD1	CASSMGQGNSPLHF	TGTGCCAGCAGTATGGGACAGGGGAATTCACCCCTCCACTTT
TRBV7-2	TRBJ2-7	NA	NA	CASSLGRERNEQYF	TGTGCCAGCAGCTTAGGACGGGAGCGAAACGAGCAGTACTTC
TRBV27	TRBJ2-3	NA	TRBD2	CASSPSGATDTQYF	TGTGCCAGCAGTCCTAGCGGGGCCACAGATACGCAGTATTTT